A single sample is the source of the 2 T cell receptor beta chains below, sequenced in a study of beta chain features in type 1 diabetes. TCRB transcripts that were expressed got sequenced, as all of the isolated RNA had been reverse transcribed. TCRdb's table, derived via immunoSEQ multiplex PCR, lists solely in-frame clones and lacks some. Here the sample spans 810,000 or so clones, roughly 15% being singletons. The source material was naive CD4+ T cells from blood. The origin of the receptors is a woman in her late teens or twenties in good health.

This clone was counted a few times. This chain links TRBV5-1 with TRBJ2-2; possible D gene TRBD2, 6 bases. Germline assignment: CDR1 SGHRS and CDR2 YFSETQ. V was pared by 9 bases and J by 0 bases, with 12 bases between. The CDR3 runs 14 residues. In nucleotides, the CDR3 is TGCGCCACCAGGGACTCCCCGAACACCGGGGAGCTGTTTTTT. Translating it yields CATRDSPNTGELFF.

The rearrangement uses TRBV29-1 and TRBJ1-1; D is perhaps TRBD1 (6 bases). Germline lookup yields CDR1 SQVTM and CDR2 ANQGSEA. The V and J ends lost 7 bases and 0 bases respectively, with 6 bases between them. The CDR3 runs to 11 residues. CDR3 bases: TGCAGCGGGACAGTGAACACTGAAGCTTTCTTT. As protein: CSGTVNTEAFF.